These 5 T cell receptor beta chains came from one sample sequenced in a study of shared clonotypes between healthy human individuals. Profiled with immunoSEQ multiplex PCR; TCRdb holds only in-frame clones, not every one. Of approximately 2.4 million clones in the sample, approximately 94% were seen once. Material: naive CD4+ T cells sorted from blood. Regarding subset: CD45RA+ positively selected. The receptors come from a young man in good health.

The V call is TRBV6-1, the J call TRBJ1-6; a possible D gene is TRBD1 (5 bases). Germline V gives CDR1 MNHNS, CDR2 SASEGT. Between the trimmed V and J ends, which lost 2 bases and 9 bases, there was a span of 20 bases. This CDR3 spans 17 amino acids. CDR3 in DNA: TGTGCCAGCAGTGAACAGGGACCTGGGGTTTCCAGTTCACCCCTCCACTTT. Protein: CASSEQGPGVSSSPLHF.

Turning to this clone: The sample holds other DNA sequences that translate to the same CDR3. The V call is TRBV7-3, the J call TRBJ2-5, with D possibly being TRBD2 (5 bases). The CDR3 sequence is 15 residues long. Trimming removed 2 bases from V and 5 bases from J, with 15 bases in between. Germline V lookup: CDR1 SGHTA, CDR2 FQGTGA. The CDR3 sequence: CASSLGGRGSETQYF. The CDR3 DNA reads TGTGCCAGCAGCTTAGGCGGCCGGGGATCGGAGACCCAGTACTTC. The full variable domain, completed using reference TRBV7-3 and TRBJ2-5, is GAGVSQTPSNKVTEKGKYVELRCDPISGHTALYWYRQSLGQGPEFLIYFQGTGAADDSGLPNDRFFAVRPEGSVSTLKIQRTERGDSAVYLCASSLGGRGSETQYFGPGTRLLVL.

The chain is built from TRBV11-2 and TRBJ2-1; 10 bases are a match to TRBD1. After removal of 5 bases from V and 8 bases from J, the junction contained 9 bases not matched to a gene. The CDR3 has 15 residues. In germline, CDR1 is SGHAT, CDR2 FQNNGV. CDR3 sequence: CASSAGQGELDEQFF. The CDR3 nucleotides are TGTGCCAGCAGCGCAGGACAGGGGGAGTTGGATGAGCAGTTCTTC.

CDR3 coding DNA: TGTGCCACCAGCAGATCCACGTTAGATTTATTGGACAGCTCCTACGAGCAGTACTTC. This translates into CATSRSTLDLLDSSYEQYF. The chain combines TRBV15 with TRBJ2-7; a possible D gene is TRBD1 (6 bases). Germline V gene lookup returns CDR1 LNHNV and CDR2 YYDKDF (reference sequence). This CDR3 is 19 amino acids long. Trimming took 2 bases from V and 0 from J, leaving 23 bases between them.

CDR3 DNA: TGTGCCACCCTAACTAGCGGTAACACCGGGGAGCTGTTTTTT. It yields the protein CATLTSGNTGELFF. The V and J genes are TRBV28 and TRBJ2-2, with 8 bases lining up with TRBD2. V lost 10 bases to trimming and J lost 2 bases; unmatched junction nucleotides: 6. The CDR3 runs 14 residues. CDR1 is MDHEN, CDR2 SYDVKM, per germline.